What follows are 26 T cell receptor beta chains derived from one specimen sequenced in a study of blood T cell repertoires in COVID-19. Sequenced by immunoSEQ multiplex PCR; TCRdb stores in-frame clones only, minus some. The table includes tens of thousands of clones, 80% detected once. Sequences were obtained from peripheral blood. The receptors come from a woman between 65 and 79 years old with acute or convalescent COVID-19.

Here the CDR3 reads CAISDSFAGYGYTF. CDR3 in DNA: TGTGCCATCAGTGACTCCTTTGCAGGATATGGCTACACCTTC. V gene TRBV10-3 combines with J gene TRBJ1-2; D uncertain. Germline V gene lookup returns CDR1 ENHRY and CDR2 SYGVKD. The CDR3 runs 14 residues. Trimming cost V 3 bases and J 5 bases, with 13 bases left between them.

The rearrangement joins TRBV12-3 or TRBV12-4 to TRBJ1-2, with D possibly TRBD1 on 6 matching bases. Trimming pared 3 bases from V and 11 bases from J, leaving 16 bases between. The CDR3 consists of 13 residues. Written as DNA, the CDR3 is TGTGCCAGCAGTTTGGGCAGGGGAAGTGGGTACACCTTC. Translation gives CASSLGRGSGYTF.

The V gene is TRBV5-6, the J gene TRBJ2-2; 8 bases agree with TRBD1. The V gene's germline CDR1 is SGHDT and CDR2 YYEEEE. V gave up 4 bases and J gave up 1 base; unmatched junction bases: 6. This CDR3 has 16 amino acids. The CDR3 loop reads CASSIDRGVNTGELFF. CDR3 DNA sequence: TGTGCCAGCAGCATAGACAGGGGAGTGAACACCGGGGAGCTGTTTTTT.

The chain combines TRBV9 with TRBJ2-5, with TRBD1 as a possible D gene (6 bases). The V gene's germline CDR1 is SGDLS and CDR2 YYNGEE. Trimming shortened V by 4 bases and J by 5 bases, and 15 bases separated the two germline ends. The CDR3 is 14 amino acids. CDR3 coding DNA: TGTGCCAGCAGCCCGTGGACAGAGCCCGAGACCCAGTACTTC. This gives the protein CASSPWTEPETQYF.

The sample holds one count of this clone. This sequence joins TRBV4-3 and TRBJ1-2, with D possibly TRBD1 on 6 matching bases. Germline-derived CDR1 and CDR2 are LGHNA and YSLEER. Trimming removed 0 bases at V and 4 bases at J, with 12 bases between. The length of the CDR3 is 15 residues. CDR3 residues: CASSQDSRTVYGYTF. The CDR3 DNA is TGCGCCAGCAGCCAAGATAGTCGGACAGTCTATGGCTACACCTTC.

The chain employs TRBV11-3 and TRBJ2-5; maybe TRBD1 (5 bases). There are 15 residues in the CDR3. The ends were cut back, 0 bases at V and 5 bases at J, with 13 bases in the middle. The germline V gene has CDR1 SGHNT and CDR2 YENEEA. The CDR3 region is CASSLDYRPGETQYF. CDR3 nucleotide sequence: TGTGCCAGCAGCTTAGATTACAGGCCCGGGGAGACCCAGTACTTC.

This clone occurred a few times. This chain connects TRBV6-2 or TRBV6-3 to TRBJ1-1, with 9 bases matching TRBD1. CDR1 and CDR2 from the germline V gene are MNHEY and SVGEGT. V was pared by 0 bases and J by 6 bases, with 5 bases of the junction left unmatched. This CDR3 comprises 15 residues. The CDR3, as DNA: TGTGCCAGCAGTTACTCCGGGACAGGGTTTCCTGAAGCTTTCTTT. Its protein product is CASSYSGTGFPEAFF.

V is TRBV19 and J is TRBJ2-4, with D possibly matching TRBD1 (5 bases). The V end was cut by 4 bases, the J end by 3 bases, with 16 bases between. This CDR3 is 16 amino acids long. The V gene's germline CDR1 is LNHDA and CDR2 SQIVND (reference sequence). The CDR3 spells CASSKQDRLSKNIQYF. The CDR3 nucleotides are TGTGCCAGTAGTAAACAGGATAGACTGAGCAAAAACATTCAGTACTTC.

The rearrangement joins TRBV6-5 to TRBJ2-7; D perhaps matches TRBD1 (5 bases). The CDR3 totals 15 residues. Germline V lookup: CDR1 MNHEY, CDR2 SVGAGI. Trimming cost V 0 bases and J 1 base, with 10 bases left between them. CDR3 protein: CASSYSRRESYEQYF. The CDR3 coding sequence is TGTGCCAGCAGTTACTCTCGCAGGGAATCCTACGAGCAGTACTTC.

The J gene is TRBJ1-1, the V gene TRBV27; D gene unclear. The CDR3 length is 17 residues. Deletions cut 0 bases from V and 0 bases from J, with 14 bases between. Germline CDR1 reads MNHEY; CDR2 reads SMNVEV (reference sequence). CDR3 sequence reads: CASSLSQVGVMNTEAFF. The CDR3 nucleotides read TGTGCCAGCAGTTTATCCCAGGTGGGAGTCATGAACACTGAAGCTTTCTTT.

The CDR3 coding sequence is TGTGCCAGCAGCATAGGGACAGGTAGCAATCAGCCCCAGCATTTT. Translating gives CASSIGTGSNQPQHF. The chain links TRBV3-1 (or the pseudogene TRBV3-2) to TRBJ1-5; 8 bases fit TRBD1. V lost 5 bases, J lost 0 bases, and 3 bases stayed unmatched. The CDR3 has 15 amino acids. Germline lookup yields CDR1 LGHDT and CDR2 YNNKEL (reference sequence).

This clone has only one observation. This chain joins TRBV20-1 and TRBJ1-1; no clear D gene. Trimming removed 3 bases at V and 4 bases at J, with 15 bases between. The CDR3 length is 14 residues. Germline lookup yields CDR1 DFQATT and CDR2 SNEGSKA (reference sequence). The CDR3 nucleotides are TGCAGTGCTAGTATAAGAGGTTCAGCCACTGAAGCTTTCTTT. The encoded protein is CSASIRGSATEAFF.

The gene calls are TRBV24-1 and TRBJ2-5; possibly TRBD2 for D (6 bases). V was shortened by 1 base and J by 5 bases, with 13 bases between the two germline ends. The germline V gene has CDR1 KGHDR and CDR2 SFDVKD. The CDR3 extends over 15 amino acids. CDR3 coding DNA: TGTGCCACCAGTGATTTAGGGGACTCAGGGGAGACCCAGTACTTC. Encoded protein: CATSDLGDSGETQYF.

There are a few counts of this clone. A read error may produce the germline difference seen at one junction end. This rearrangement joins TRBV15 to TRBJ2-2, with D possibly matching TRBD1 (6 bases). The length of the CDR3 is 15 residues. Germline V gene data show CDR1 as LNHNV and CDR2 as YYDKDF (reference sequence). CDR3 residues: CATSGEGQNTGELFF. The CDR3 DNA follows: TGTGCCACCAGCGGAGAGGGACAGAACACCGGGGAGCTGTTTTTT.

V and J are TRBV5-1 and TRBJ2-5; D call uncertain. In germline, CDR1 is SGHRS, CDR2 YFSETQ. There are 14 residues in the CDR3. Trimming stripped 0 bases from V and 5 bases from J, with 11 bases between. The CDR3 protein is CASSLGGVRETQYF. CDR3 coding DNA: TGCGCCAGCAGCTTGGGAGGCGTACGGGAGACCCAGTACTTC.

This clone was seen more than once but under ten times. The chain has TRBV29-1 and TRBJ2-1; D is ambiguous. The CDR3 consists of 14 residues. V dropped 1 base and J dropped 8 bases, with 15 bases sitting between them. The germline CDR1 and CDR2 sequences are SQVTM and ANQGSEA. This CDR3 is CSVEGQHISDEQFF. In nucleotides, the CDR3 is TGCAGCGTTGAAGGCCAGCATATAAGCGATGAGCAGTTCTTC.

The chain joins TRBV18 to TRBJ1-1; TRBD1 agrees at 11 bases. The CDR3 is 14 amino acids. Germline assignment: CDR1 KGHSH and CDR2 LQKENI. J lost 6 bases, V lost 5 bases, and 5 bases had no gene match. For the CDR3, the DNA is TGTGCCAGCTCAGTGGGACAGGGGGTAGCTGAAGCTTTCTTT. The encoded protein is CASSVGQGVAEAFF.

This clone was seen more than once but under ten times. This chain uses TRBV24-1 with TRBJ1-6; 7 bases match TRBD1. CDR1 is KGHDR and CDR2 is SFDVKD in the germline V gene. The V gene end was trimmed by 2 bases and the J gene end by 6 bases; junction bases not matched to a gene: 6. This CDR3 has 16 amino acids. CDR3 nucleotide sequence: TGTGCCACCAGTGATTCCAGACAGGGCGCTAATTCACCCCTCCACTTT. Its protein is CATSDSRQGANSPLHF.

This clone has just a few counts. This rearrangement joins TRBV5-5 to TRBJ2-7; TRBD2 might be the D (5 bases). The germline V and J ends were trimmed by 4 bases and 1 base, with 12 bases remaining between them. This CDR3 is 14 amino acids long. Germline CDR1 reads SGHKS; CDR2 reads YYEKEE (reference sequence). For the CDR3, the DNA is TGTGCCAGCAGCCCCTCGGCGGGTTCCTACGAGCAGTACTTC. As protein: CASSPSAGSYEQYF.

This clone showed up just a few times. Here the CDR3 reads CASSIRGQGTAEQYF. In DNA, the CDR3 is TGTGCCAGCAGCATACGAGGACAGGGGACCGCCGAGCAGTACTTC. The V and J genes are TRBV7-2 and TRBJ2-7; 9 bases agree with TRBD1. CDR1 is SGHTA and CDR2 is FQGNSA in the germline V gene. Losses at the gene ends were 5 bases for V and 6 bases for J; bases not matched to a gene: 11. This CDR3 region has 15 residues.

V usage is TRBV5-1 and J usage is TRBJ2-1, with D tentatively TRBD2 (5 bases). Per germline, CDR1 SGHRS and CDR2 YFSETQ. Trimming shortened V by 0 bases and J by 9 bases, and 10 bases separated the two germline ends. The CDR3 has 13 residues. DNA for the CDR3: TGCGCCAGCAGCTTGGCCGTCGGAGGTGAGCAGTTCTTC. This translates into CASSLAVGGEQFF.

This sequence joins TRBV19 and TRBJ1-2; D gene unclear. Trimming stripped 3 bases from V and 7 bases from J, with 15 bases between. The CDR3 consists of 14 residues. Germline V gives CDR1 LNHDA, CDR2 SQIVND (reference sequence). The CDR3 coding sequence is TGTGCCAGTAGTATGAGTGACTCCGAGTCTGGCTACACCTTC. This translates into CASSMSDSESGYTF.

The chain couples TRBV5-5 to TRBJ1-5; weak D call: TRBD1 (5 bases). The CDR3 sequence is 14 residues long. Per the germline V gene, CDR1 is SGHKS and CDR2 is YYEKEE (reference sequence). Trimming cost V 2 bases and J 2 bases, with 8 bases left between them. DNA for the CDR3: TGTGCCAGCAGCTTTTGGGGCGGCAATCAGCCCCAGCATTTT. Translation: CASSFWGGNQPQHF. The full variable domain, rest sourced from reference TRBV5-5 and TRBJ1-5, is DAGVTQSPTHLIKTRGQQVTLRCSPISGHKSVSWYQQVLGQGPQFIFQYYEKEERGRGNFPDRFSARQFPNYSSELNVNALLLGDSALYLCASSFWGGNQPQHFGDGTRLSIL.

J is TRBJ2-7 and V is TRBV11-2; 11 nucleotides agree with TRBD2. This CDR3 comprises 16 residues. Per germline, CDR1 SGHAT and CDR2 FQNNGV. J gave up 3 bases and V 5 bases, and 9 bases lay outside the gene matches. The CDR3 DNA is TGTGCCAGCAGCCTCGACGTTGGGACTAGCGGCTACGAGCAGTACTTC. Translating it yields CASSLDVGTSGYEQYF.

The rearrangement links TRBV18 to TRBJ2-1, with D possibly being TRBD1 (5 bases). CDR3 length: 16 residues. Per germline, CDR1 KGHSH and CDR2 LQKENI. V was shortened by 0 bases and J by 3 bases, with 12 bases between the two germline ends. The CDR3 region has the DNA TGTGCCAGCTCACCACCGCGGCAGGGATACTACAATGAGCAGTTCTTC. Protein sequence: CASSPPRQGYYNEQFF. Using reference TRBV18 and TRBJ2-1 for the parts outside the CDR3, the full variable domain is NAGVMQNPRHLVRRRGQEARLRCSPMKGHSHVYWYRQLPEEGLKFMVYLQKENIIDESGMPKERFSAEFPKEGPSILRIQQVVRGDSAAYFCASSPPRQGYYNEQFFGPGTRLTVL.

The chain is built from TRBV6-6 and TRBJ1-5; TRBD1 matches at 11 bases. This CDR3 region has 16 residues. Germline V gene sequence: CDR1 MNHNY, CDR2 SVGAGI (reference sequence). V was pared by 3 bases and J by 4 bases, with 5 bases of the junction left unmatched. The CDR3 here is CASSYGQGAMNQPQHF. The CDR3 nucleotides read TGTGCCAGCAGTTATGGACAGGGGGCGATGAATCAGCCCCAGCATTTT.